The 4 T cell receptor beta chains given below trace back to one sample, sequenced in a study of neurological immune-mediated disorders (dated by TCRdb to between 2019 and 2020). The library was produced with 5' RACE. The run used an Illumina HiSeq 2500. TCRdb reworked the public reads: Q25 trimming with fastp, MiXCR clone assembly, productive beta chains retained. Entries that share a CDR3 protein sequence are merged under the most common genes and DNA. The sample data list 35,000 to 45,000 distinct CDR3 sequences, and around 6.8% of these were observed just once. The ten top clones hold roughly 4.3% of the sample. The sample was PBMCs. Every receptor here comes from a woman in her 40s in good health.

The sample holds many counts of this clonotype. The chain joins TRBV12-5 to TRBJ1-1; D is uncertain. The CDR3 sequence is 13 residues long. Germline lookup yields CDR1 LGHNT and CDR2 FRNRAP. V lost 6 bases to trimming and J lost 6 bases, with 14 bases between them. The chain's CDR3 is CASGSTGLAEAFF. CDR3 sequence (DNA): TGTGCTAGTGGATCCACGGGGTTAGCTGAAGCTTTCTTT.

This clonotype has a count of ten or more. The rearrangement uses TRBV27 and TRBJ1-3; TRBD1 matches 7 bases. With 5 bases clipped from V and 0 bases from J, the junction kept 7 bases outside the gene matches. This CDR3 has 16 residues. Germline values: CDR1 MNHEY, CDR2 SMNVEV (reference sequence). Here the CDR3 DNA reads TGTGCCAGCAGTCCCGACAGGGCCACCTCTGGAAACACCATATATTTT. This sequence encodes CASSPDRATSGNTIYF.

This clonotype was counted many times. This chain connects TRBV19 to TRBJ1-2, with D tentatively TRBD1 (6 bases). The V gene's germline CDR1 is LNHDA and CDR2 SQIVND (reference sequence). Between the trimmed V and J ends, which lost 6 bases and 5 bases, there was a span of 13 bases. This CDR3 contains 13 residues. The CDR3 is CASRRGGDYGYTF. CDR3 bases: TGTGCCAGTAGACGAGGGGGAGATTATGGCTACACCTTC.

This clonotype was seen ten or more times. V is TRBV6-2 or TRBV6-3 and J is TRBJ2-3, with 9 bases lining up with TRBD2. CDR3 size: 16 residues. V shed 2 bases and J 6 bases; nucleotides not matched to a gene: 9. Germline CDR1 is MNHEY and CDR2 is SVGEGT. CDR3 sequence: CASSYLGSGSRDTQYF. The CDR3 bases are TGTGCCAGCAGTTACCTGGGTAGCGGGAGTAGGGATACGCAGTATTTT.